The sequence of this T cell receptor beta chain was determined in a study of blood T cell repertoires in COVID-19. TCRdb keeps only in-frame clones here, not all; method: immunoSEQ multiplex PCR. In the table there are 95,000 to 150,000 clones, roughly 88% of which are singletons. CDR3 length: 16 residues. The junction had 11 bases not matched to a gene; V was cut back by 5 bases and J by 1 base. The germline V gene has CDR1 MNHNY and CDR2 SVGAGI (reference sequence). V is TRBV6-6 and J is TRBJ2-7, with TRBD2 identical over 7 bases. The sequence derives from a woman aged 50 to 60 with active or convalescent COVID-19. The source material was peripheral blood. CDR3 loop: CASSGGGPLLSYEQYF. In DNA, the CDR3 is TGTGCCAGCAGTGGGGGGGGACCCCTATTATCCTACGAGCAGTACTTC.